This T cell receptor beta chain originates from a study of shared clonotypes between healthy human individuals. In the authors' methods: Filtering differed because ImmunoSEQ produced junction-only sequences that carried no quality scores. Using immunoSEQ multiplex PCR, the repertoire was profiled, and TCRdb retains in-frame clones only, with some absent. V, J and clone size were drawn from that table, and D and trimming were deduced from the DNA. The table has some 1 million clones, 75% seen once; the top ten hold over 1.3%. The CDR3 runs to 15 residues. Germline CDR1 and CDR2: MNHNS and SASEGT. Trimming removed 10 bases from V and 3 bases from J; junction bases left unmatched: 14. General observations from the study: Blood alone was sampled, and tissue repertoires likely differ.

Details on this clone: Its antigen is undetermined.

This rearrangement joins TRBV6-1 to TRBJ1-2; 7 bases are a match to TRBD1. The sequenced sample was memory CD4+ T cells sorted from blood. This sample's subset: CD45RA-negative fraction. The receptor's source is a man aged 18 to 30 in good health. Written as DNA, the CDR3 is TGTGCCACCGGGTTGGATGACAGGGTGGACTATGGCTACACCTTC. Protein product: CATGLDDRVDYGYTF.